The sequence of this T cell receptor beta chain was determined in a study of cytomegalovirus exposure and HLA in healthy donors. General study findings and limits: The productive fraction for most TCR beta V segments was about 90% or about 30% in an earlier analysis.

About this clone itself: The antigen remains unidentified.

PCR involved 60 Vbeta and 13 Jbeta primers. Clones were sequenced by immunoSEQ multiplex PCR, and TCRdb holds only the in-frame ones, with some missing. The table has 95,000 to 100,000 clones, about three quarters seen once; the top ten hold roughly 8.4%. The sequence derives from a human donor in good health. Sequencing input: PBMCs.

The CDR3 DNA reads TGTGCCAGCAGTTACAGCACTAACTATGGCTACACCTTC. As protein: CASSYSTNYGYTF. The chain links TRBV6-5 to TRBJ1-2; no clear D. V was shortened by 2 bases and J by 0 bases, with 4 bases between the two germline ends. Germline CDR1 is MNHEY and CDR2 is SVGAGI. The CDR3 runs to 13 residues.